What follows are 28 T cell receptor beta chains derived from one specimen sequenced in a study of blood T cell repertoires in COVID-19. The data were produced by immunoSEQ multiplex PCR, yet TCRdb's version contains in-frame clones alone and is incomplete. The sample includes about 44,000 clones, 89% seen only once; the top ten take 15% to 18%. Sequencing was performed on peripheral blood. The receptors were sampled from an older man with active COVID-19.

This chain links TRBV4-1 with TRBJ2-7, with TRBD2 matching 9 bases. Trimming at V came to 1 base and at J to 0 bases, leaving 1 base not matched to a gene. The CDR3 is 15 amino acids. CDR1 is MGHRA, CDR2 YSYEKL, per germline. The CDR3 coding sequence is TGCGCCAGCAGCCAAGTAGCGGGGGACTCCTACGAGCAGTACTTC. Translated, it gives CASSQVAGDSYEQYF.

CDR3 sequence: CASSLDFGETQYF. CDR3 nucleotides: TGTGCCAGCAGCTTAGATTTCGGAGAGACCCAGTACTTC. The rearrangement joins TRBV11-1 to TRBJ2-5; no reliable D call. V was shortened by 1 base and J by 4 bases, with 7 bases between the two germline ends. CDR1 and CDR2 (germline): SGHAT, FQDESV (reference sequence). CDR3 length: 13 amino acids.

This sequence joins TRBV24-1 and TRBJ1-5; unclear D gene. The CDR3 spans 17 residues. Trimming left V 0 bases short and J 2 bases short, with 13 bases between. Germline values: CDR1 KGHDR, CDR2 SFDVKD. CDR3 sequence (DNA): TGTGCCACCAGTGATTTGCTGCCCCCCCGCGGCAATCAGCCCCAGCATTTT. Protein sequence: CATSDLLPPRGNQPQHF.

The J gene is TRBJ2-5, the V gene TRBV18; 9 positions agree with TRBD2. CDR1 is KGHSH and CDR2 is LQKENI in the germline V gene. V shed 4 bases and J 2 bases; nucleotides not matched to a gene: 5. This CDR3 is 15 amino acids long. The CDR3, as DNA: TGTGCCAGCTCACGAGAAGCGGGGGGACAAGAGACCCAGTACTTC. Translated: CASSREAGGQETQYF.

The chain uses TRBV6-5 and TRBJ2-3; 11 nucleotides line up with TRBD1. This CDR3 has 15 amino acids. Unmatched junction bases numbered 6, after V lost 6 bases and J lost 4 bases. In germline, CDR1 is MNHEY, CDR2 SVGAGI. The CDR3 loop reads CASRRTGGFPDTQYF. DNA of the CDR3: TGTGCCAGCAGGCGGACAGGGGGCTTTCCAGATACGCAGTATTTT.

The rearrangement uses TRBV7-6 and TRBJ2-2; unclear D gene. Deletions cut 2 bases from V and 1 base from J, with 8 bases between. The CDR3 is 15 residues long. Per the germline V gene, CDR1 is SGHVS and CDR2 is FNYEAQ. In nucleotides, the CDR3 is TGTGCCAGCAGCTTAAGCTACCTGAACACCGGGGAGCTGTTTTTT. Translated, it gives CASSLSYLNTGELFF.

The genes are TRBV4-3 and TRBJ2-7; 9 bases line up with TRBD1. The CDR3 is made up of 14 amino acids. The junction had 4 bases not matched to a gene; V was cut back by 2 bases and J by 5 bases. Germline V CDR1 and CDR2: LGHNA, YSLEER. The CDR3 is CASSQITGGDEQYF. The CDR3, as DNA: TGCGCCAGCAGCCAAATCACAGGGGGCGACGAGCAGTACTTC.

The chain combines TRBV19 with TRBJ2-1; D is unclear. CDR3 length equals 15 residues. The germline CDR1 and CDR2 sequences are LNHDA and SQIVND (reference sequence). V was trimmed by 3 bases and J by 4 bases, leaving 13 bases between them. Here the CDR3 DNA reads TGTGCCAGTAGTATCCTTTATACTGGTTACAATGAGCAGTTCTTC. This sequence encodes CASSILYTGYNEQFF.

In this sample, this clone turned up a few times. V and J are TRBV9 and TRBJ2-3, with 7 positions matching TRBD2. The germline V gene has CDR1 SGDLS and CDR2 YYNGEE. The CDR3 contains 19 residues. V lost 4 bases and J lost 2; bases outside the gene matches: 19. Here the CDR3 reads CASSPVSGTRGGYTDTQYF. CDR3 coding DNA: TGTGCCAGCAGCCCCGTGTCAGGAACTCGCGGGGGATACACAGATACGCAGTATTTT.

This clone came up once. The chain recombines TRBV14 with TRBJ2-1, with no clear D. This CDR3 region has 13 residues. Trimming stripped 1 base from V and 8 bases from J, with 9 bases between. The germline CDR1 and CDR2 sequences are SGHDN and FVKESK. The CDR3 here is CASSQAPPYEQFF. CDR3 bases: TGTGCCAGCAGCCAAGCCCCTCCGTATGAGCAGTTCTTC.

The chain couples TRBV7-2 to TRBJ1-3, with D possibly TRBD1 on 5 matching bases. This CDR3 contains 15 residues. Germline V CDR1 and CDR2: SGHTA, FQGNSA. V lost 5 bases to trimming and J lost 3 bases, with 14 bases between them. In DNA form, the CDR3 reads TGTGCCAGCAGCAGGCGACAGAATTATGGAAACACCATATATTTT. Protein product: CASSRRQNYGNTIYF. The full variable domain, its missing parts supplied by reference TRBV7-2 and TRBJ1-3, is GAGVSQSPSNKVTEKGKDVELRCDPISGHTALYWYRQSLGQGLEFLIYFQGNSAPDKSGLPSDRFSAERTGGSVSTLTIQRTQQEDSAVYLCASSRRQNYGNTIYFGEGSWLTVV.

The chain combines TRBV9 with TRBJ2-5; the D gene is possibly TRBD1 (7 bases). The CDR3 contains 16 residues. Trimming removed 1 base from V and 2 bases from J, with 15 bases in between. Looked up from germline, CDR1 is SGDLS and CDR2 is YYNGEE. The CDR3 protein is CASSVLRETGQETQYF. As DNA, the CDR3 is TGTGCCAGCAGCGTACTTCGGGAGACAGGGCAAGAGACCCAGTACTTC.

This clone was picked up one time. This rearrangement joins TRBV7-7 to TRBJ2-5, with a possible D match to TRBD2 (6 bases). Germline V CDR1 and CDR2: SSHAT, FNYEAQ (reference sequence). CDR3 size: 10 residues. The V gene lost 11 bases and the J gene lost 7 bases, with 11 bases spanning the gap. CDR3 protein: CAGGSGTQYF. The CDR3, as DNA: TGTGCCGGAGGGTCAGGGACCCAGTACTTC.

The chain combines TRBV5-1 with TRBJ2-3; 10 bases align to TRBD2. V lost 1 base, J lost 5 bases, and 1 base stayed unmatched. Germline V gene sequence: CDR1 SGHRS, CDR2 YFSETQ. The CDR3 has 14 residues. This CDR3 is CASSLPSGGDTQYF. CDR3 coding DNA: TGCGCCAGCAGCTTGCCTAGCGGGGGAGATACGCAGTATTTT.

The V call is TRBV11-2, the J call TRBJ1-4; tentative D call: TRBD1 (5 bases). The CDR3 extends over 14 amino acids. Germline V gene data show CDR1 as SGHAT and CDR2 as FQNNGV. Deletions cut 10 bases from V and 10 bases from J, with 22 bases between. In nucleotides, the CDR3 is TGTGCCATCAACGCCGGGGGGGTTGGTGGAAAACTGTTTTTT. Residues: CAINAGGVGGKLFF.

V gene TRBV7-2 combines with J gene TRBJ1-4; D is unresolved. The length of the CDR3 is 15 residues. Germline CDR1 is SGHTA and CDR2 is FQGNSA. V lost 5 bases and J lost 0, with 10 bases in between. The CDR3 region has the DNA TGTGCCAGCAGCCTCAGATACGCAACTAATGAAAAACTGTTTTTT. This codes for CASSLRYATNEKLFF.

The table lists this clone with a few counts. V usage is TRBV7-2 and J usage is TRBJ2-7; D perhaps matches TRBD1 (5 bases). From germline, CDR1 is SGHTA and CDR2 FQGNSA. With 5 bases removed from V and 3 bases from J, the gap between germline ends came to 20 bases. The CDR3 runs 16 residues. The CDR3 nucleotides are TGTGCCAGCAGCCCAGGGAAGCTGTTTCCCCTCTACGAGCAGTACTTC. Amino acid sequence: CASSPGKLFPLYEQYF.

CDR3 amino acids: CATSRRFGAGSTDTQYF. CDR3 bases: TGTGCCACCAGCAGACGTTTTGGGGCAGGAAGCACAGATACGCAGTATTTT. This chain links TRBV15 with TRBJ2-3, with a possible D match to TRBD1 (5 bases). This CDR3 contains 17 residues. The germline V gene has CDR1 LNHNV and CDR2 YYDKDF (reference sequence). V was cut by 2 bases and J by 0 bases, with 15 bases left in between.

The chain is built from TRBV19 and TRBJ1-4, with a possible D match to TRBD1 (5 bases). This CDR3 has 12 amino acids. The V gene lost 3 bases and the J gene lost 15 bases, with 14 bases spanning the gap. Germline lookup yields CDR1 LNHDA and CDR2 SQIVND (reference sequence). CDR3 nucleotides: TGTGCCAGTAGTATGGGGCAGGGCGGAATGTTTTTT. Its protein is CASSMGQGGMFF.

The chain carries TRBV7-8 and TRBJ2-3; 8 bases line up with TRBD2. The CDR3 sequence is 15 residues long. The germline V gene encodes CDR1 SGHVS and CDR2 FQNEAQ. V shed 4 bases and J 6 bases; nucleotides not matched to a gene: 9. The CDR3 nucleotides read TGTGCCAGCAGCTACCCGGGACTAGTGGGTGATACGCAGTATTTT. The encoded protein is CASSYPGLVGDTQYF.

The chain is built from TRBV19 and TRBJ2-2, with D possibly TRBD1 on 6 matching bases. The CDR3 extends over 13 amino acids. V was shortened by 4 bases and J by 6 bases, with 9 bases between the two germline ends. The V gene's germline CDR1 is LNHDA and CDR2 SQIVND (reference sequence). The CDR3 reads CASSRGGAGELFF. The CDR3 DNA reads TGTGCCAGTAGTAGAGGGGGAGCCGGGGAGCTGTTTTTT.

V gene TRBV9 combines with J gene TRBJ2-7, with D perhaps TRBD2 (5 bases). Germline V gene data show CDR1 as SGDLS and CDR2 as YYNGEE. CDR3 length equals 14 residues. V lost 4 bases and J 0 bases, leaving 11 bases between the germline ends. CDR3 protein: CASSPFGSSYEQYF. In DNA, the CDR3 is TGTGCCAGCAGCCCCTTTGGGAGCTCCTACGAGCAGTACTTC.

CDR3 protein: CASSYPRTGGGELFF. CDR3 sequence (DNA): TGTGCCAGCAGCTATCCCCGGACAGGCGGGGGGGAGCTGTTTTTT. J is TRBJ2-2 and V is TRBV6-5; 7 positions match TRBD1. This CDR3 has 15 residues. V was pared by 6 bases and J by 8 bases, with 12 bases of the junction left unmatched. Germline V lookup: CDR1 MNHEY, CDR2 SVGAGI.

The chain is built from TRBV6-1 and TRBJ1-5; 9 bases agree with TRBD1. CDR3 length: 16 residues. After removal of 3 bases from V and 2 bases from J, the junction contained 5 bases not matched to a gene. Germline lookup yields CDR1 MNHNS and CDR2 SASEGT. CDR3 DNA: TGTGCCAGCAGTGACGCGGGGACAGGGCGCAATCAGCCCCAGCATTTT. This sequence encodes CASSDAGTGRNQPQHF.

The genes are TRBV6-5 and TRBJ2-7, with D possibly TRBD1 on 7 matching bases. V shed 4 bases and J shed 12 bases, with 16 bases lying between them. The length of the CDR3 is 12 residues. Germline V gives CDR1 MNHEY, CDR2 SVGAGI. CDR3 nucleotide sequence: TGTGCCAGCAGTTCGGGACAGCGAGCGGGGTACTTC. Amino acids: CASSSGQRAGYF.

The rearrangement links TRBV4-3 to TRBJ2-5; 10 bases fit TRBD2. CDR3 length equals 16 residues. V lost 4 bases, J lost 5 bases, and 10 bases stayed unmatched. Germline V CDR1 and CDR2: LGHNA, YSLEER. DNA of the CDR3: TGCGCCAGCAGCCGTGTGCTAGCGGGGGCGGGGGAGACCCAGTACTTC. Amino acid sequence: CASSRVLAGAGETQYF.

The chain has TRBV7-2 and TRBJ1-5; D gene unclear. V lost 2 bases to trimming and J lost 7 bases, with 15 bases between them. The germline V gene encodes CDR1 SGHTA and CDR2 FQGNSA. This CDR3 has 15 residues. The chain's CDR3 is CASSLSGISGQPQHF. CDR3 coding DNA: TGTGCCAGCAGCTTATCCGGGATTAGCGGCCAGCCCCAGCATTTT.

The chain combines TRBV18 with TRBJ2-1; 11 bases align to TRBD2. The J segment lost 7 bases and the V segment lost 2 bases, leaving 4 bases of the junction unmatched. The CDR3 runs to 15 residues. The germline V gene encodes CDR1 KGHSH and CDR2 LQKENI. The CDR3 nucleotides read TGTGCCAGCTCACCAGCTAGCGGGGGGTTGAATGAGCAGTTCTTC. Translation gives CASSPASGGLNEQFF.